This T cell receptor (beta chain) was captured by sequencing in a study of Ad26.COV2.S vaccination and SARS-CoV-2 variants (dated by TCRdb to about 2021). With regard to the full study: Vaccine-arm donors were drawn from COV1001, a multicentre, randomized, double-blind, placebo-controlled phase I-IIa trial of Ad26.COV2.S in healthy adults. A total of about 30 samples were included in the TCR-sequenced set, comprising around 19 Ad26.COV2.S vaccine recipients, 5 placebo recipients and 8 SARS-CoV-2 convalescent individuals. Investigators did not know the trial group allocation while performing experiments and assessing outcomes. Sequencing of the TCRbeta repertoire served to evaluate the specificity and breadth of SARS-CoV-2-reactive T cell receptors following Ad26.COV2.S vaccination. Trial participants were randomized into five groups of five: low-dose or high-dose Ad26.COV2.S given once or twice, or placebo on both occasions. Ad26.COV2.S was administered intramuscularly at 5 x 10^10 or 1 x 10^11 viral particles, either as a single shot or as two shots given 56 days apart.

On this clone itself: Its target antigen remains unknown. No base qualities exist here, and no much larger clone lies one base off it.

What the work shows at the level of the full study, not this receptor alone: Compared with placebo recipients, Ad26.COV2.S recipients showed higher spike-specific TCR breadth (P = 0.0014). Non-spike TCR breadth was comparable between vaccine and placebo recipients, consistent with the vaccine containing only spike. The authors noted that total T cell responses may have been underestimated by the TCR breadth and depth analyses. The study was not powered for comparison of responses between vaccine doses or regimens. Substantial breadth of spike-specific CD8+ and CD4+ T cell responses was reported after vaccination.

The immunoSEQ Assay was the method used to sequence TCRbeta CDR3 regions. After extraction, genomic DNA underwent amplification by bias-controlled multiplex PCR, followed by high-throughput sequencing. As for the authors' bioinformatics: To quantify the absolute abundance of every unique TCRbeta CDR3 region, sequences were collapsed and filtered. T cell fraction was estimated by normalization of TCRbeta template counts to usable DNA, with usable DNA being measured through amplification of reference genes present in all nucleated cells. Repertoire TCRs were annotated as SARS-CoV-2-specific when V gene, CDR3 amino acid sequence and J gene were exactly matched to a known reactive TCR set. The reference SARS-CoV-2 TCR set came from MIRA and was filtered for enrichment in COVID-19-positive ImmuneCODE repertoires, removing public or cross-reactive TCRs. Using the MIRA antigens, annotated TCRs were further analysed by specific ORF or by position within an ORF. Depth was the summed frequency of annotated unique rearrangements, while breadth was defined as annotated unique rearrangements over total unique productive rearrangements. Group comparisons of TCR breadth used two-sided Wilcoxon rank-sum tests. The immuneACCESS repertoire file appears here via TCRdb, limited to in-frame rearrangements. These files lack a portion of the clones; in checked studies, under half of the deficit traces to unresolved V genes, and the cause of the others is not known. That table furnishes V, J and clone size, whereas the DNA furnished D and trimming. The sample table contains about 280,000 clones; only one count was recorded for more than 75% of them. The leading ten clones occupy roughly 3.5% of the sample.

The junction shows trimming of 0 bases on V and 3 bases on J, plus 6 bases between the germline ends. From the cysteine through the phenylalanine, the CDR3 covers 13 amino acids. Solely the CDR3 DNA is kept, with 39 bases framed from the first base. According to the germline V gene (reference sequence), CDR1 reads SGHKS and CDR2 reads YYEKEE. The treatment or condition tag for this specimen amounts to: roughly 18 received Ad26.COV2.S at low or high dose, single or two shots; roughly five received placebo; per-sample allocation not given. For vaccine and placebo recipients, repertoires were sequenced using samples collected on day 63 after the first injection. In Cohort 1b, about 27 adults aged 18-55 years were enrolled at a single site in Boston, USA, between 29 July and 7 August 2020. Ad26.COV2.S consisted of a replication-incompetent adenovirus type 26 vector by which a prefusion-stabilized SARS-CoV-2 spike protein from the original Wuhan strain was expressed.

The TCR was taken from a person aged 18-65 years who received the Ad26.COV2.S COVID-19 vaccine or a placebo. The sample in question was peripheral blood, obtained in a trial of Ad26.COV2.S vaccine versus placebo. The rearrangement joined TRBV5-5 to TRBJ1-1; the D gene cannot be named for sure. The DNA sequence is as follows: TGTGCCAGCAGCTTGGATGGGGACACTGAAGCTTTCTTT. This sequence encodes CASSLDGDTEAFF.